A single sample is the source of the 11 T cell receptor beta chains below, sequenced in a study of cytomegalovirus exposure and HLA in healthy donors. PCR was performed using 60 Vbeta and 13 Jbeta primers. TCRdb keeps only in-frame clones here, not all; method: immunoSEQ multiplex PCR. The table shows more than 75,000 clones, with around four fifths occurring only once. Source material: PBMCs. Receptors originate from a woman younger than 35 in good health and CMV-seropositive.

CDR3 in amino acids: CASSVLGGWNTEAFF. In DNA, the CDR3 is TGTGCCAGCAGCGTCCTCGGGGGTTGGAACACTGAAGCTTTCTTT. The V and J genes are TRBV13 and TRBJ1-1; maybe TRBD1 (5 bases). The ends were cut back, 5 bases at V and 1 base at J, with 14 bases in the middle. The CDR3 totals 15 residues. Germline V gene data show CDR1 as PRHDT and CDR2 as FYEKMQ (reference sequence).

The rearrangement links TRBV6-1 to TRBJ2-7; 9 bases align to TRBD2. The V gene end was trimmed by 2 bases and the J gene end by 0 bases; junction bases not matched to a gene: 5. Germline V lookup: CDR1 MNHNS, CDR2 SASEGT. The CDR3 consists of 16 residues. In nucleotides, the CDR3 is TGTGCCAGCAGTGAACTTGCTAGCGGGATCTCCTACGAGCAGTACTTC. Translating it yields CASSELASGISYEQYF.

V usage is TRBV7-9 and J usage is TRBJ2-7; D is possibly TRBD1 (5 bases). Deletions cut 1 base from V and 4 bases from J, with 14 bases between. CDR1 SEHNR and CDR2 FQNEAQ come from the germline V gene (reference sequence). CDR3 length equals 15 residues. In nucleotides, the CDR3 is TGTGCCAGCAGCTTAGGGGCAGGGAAATATTACGAGCAGTACTTC. It specifies CASSLGAGKYYEQYF. Using reference TRBV7-9 and TRBJ2-7 for the parts outside the CDR3, the full variable domain is DTGVSQNPRHKITKRGQNVTFRCDPISEHNRLYWYRQTLGQGPEFLTYFQNEAQLEKSRLLSDRFSAERPKGSFSTLEIQRTEQGDSAMYLCASSLGAGKYYEQYFGPGTRLTVT.

This chain uses TRBV6-5 with TRBJ2-3; TRBD1 is a possible D gene (5 bases). This CDR3 is built from 14 residues. Germline CDR1 is MNHEY and CDR2 is SVGAGI. Trimming pared 9 bases from V and 3 bases from J, leaving 16 bases between. CDR3 amino acids: CASTSAGITDTQYF. DNA for the CDR3: TGTGCCAGTACCTCGGCAGGGATTACAGATACGCAGTATTTT.

The chain carries TRBV11-2 and TRBJ2-2, with 9 bases lining up with TRBD2. Trimming cost V 5 bases and J 1 base; bases outside gene matches: 2. In germline, CDR1 is SGHAT, CDR2 FQNNGV. The CDR3 spans 15 residues. CDR3 DNA sequence: TGTGCCAGCAGCGTGACTAGCGGGAACACCGGGGAGCTGTTTTTT. As protein: CASSVTSGNTGELFF.

The chain combines TRBV18 with TRBJ2-1, with D tentatively TRBD1 (5 bases). V was trimmed by 1 base and J by 6 bases, leaving 10 bases between them. CDR3 length: 14 amino acids. Germline CDR1 and CDR2: KGHSH and LQKENI. The CDR3 DNA is TGTGCCAGCTCACCACAGGAAGGGGCCAATGAGCAGTTCTTC. It yields the protein CASSPQEGANEQFF.

The J gene is TRBJ2-1, the V gene TRBV27; tentatively, D is TRBD1 (6 bases). The CDR3 runs 18 residues. V lost 2 bases to trimming and J lost 5 bases, with 22 bases between them. Germline lookup yields CDR1 MNHEY and CDR2 SMNVEV (reference sequence). The CDR3 region is CASSLPRGPWGPHNEQFF. The CDR3 DNA follows: TGTGCCAGCAGTTTACCCCGCGGACCATGGGGGCCACACAATGAGCAGTTCTTC.

This chain connects TRBV5-5 to TRBJ2-7; TRBD2 might be the D (5 bases). Germline CDR1 and CDR2: SGHKS and YYEKEE (reference sequence). The germline V and J ends were trimmed by 0 bases and 2 bases, with 9 bases remaining between them. The CDR3 is 14 residues long. CDR3 amino acids: CASSLGLAPYEQYF. In nucleotides, the CDR3 is TGTGCCAGCAGCTTGGGGCTAGCACCCTACGAGCAGTACTTC.

The sample holds a few counts of this clone. The rearrangement uses TRBV4-1 and TRBJ1-6; 7 bases agree with TRBD1. This CDR3 contains 15 residues. CDR1 is MGHRA and CDR2 is YSYEKL in the germline V gene. With 1 base clipped from V and 17 bases from J, the junction kept 14 bases outside the gene matches. CDR3 amino acids: CASSQARDSAQRIHF. The CDR3, as DNA: TGCGCCAGCAGCCAAGCCCGGGACAGCGCTCAACGTATCCACTTT.

This clone was recorded only once. The rearrangement links TRBV19 to TRBJ1-2, with 7 bases fitting TRBD1. The germline V gene has CDR1 LNHDA and CDR2 SQIVND (reference sequence). V was clipped by 5 bases and J by 4 bases; unmatched bases: 10. The CDR3 is 15 residues long. The CDR3 DNA reads TGTGCCAGTAGTCCCCACACAGGGGAATCCTATGGCTACACCTTC. Its translation is CASSPHTGESYGYTF.

The chain uses TRBV15 and TRBJ2-1; D possibly corresponds to TRBD2 (6 bases). The V end lost 4 bases, the J end lost 0 bases, and 13 bases lay between the germline ends. The CDR3 is made up of 16 amino acids. Germline CDR1 and CDR2: LNHNV and YYDKDF (reference sequence). CDR3 amino acids: CATSNPRGSSYNEQFF. CDR3 sequence (DNA): TGTGCCACCAGCAACCCTCGGGGGAGCTCCTACAATGAGCAGTTCTTC. Looking up the rest from reference TRBV15 and TRBJ2-1 gives the full variable domain: DAMVIQNPRYQVTQFGKPVTLSCSQTLNHNVMYWYQQKSSQAPKLLFHYYDKDFNNEADTPDNFQSRRPNTSFCFLDIRSPGLGDTAMYLCATSNPRGSSYNEQFFGPGTRLTVL.